This T cell receptor beta chain was identified in a study of shared clonotypes between healthy human individuals. Study in general: Aged 18 to 49, the donors were two women and three men.

Profiled with immunoSEQ multiplex PCR; TCRdb holds only in-frame clones, not every one. The sample contains some 1 million clones, 75% of which appear only once. General study findings and limits: Incompleteness in sorted-subset sequencing, despite large depth, was shown by rarefaction.

As concerns this clone: The antigen is undetermined.

In germline, CDR1 is GTSNPN, CDR2 SVGIG (reference sequence). The length of the CDR3 is 14 residues. V was clipped by 0 bases and J by 9 bases; unmatched bases: 5. The sample taken for sequencing was memory CD4+ T cells sorted from blood. Subset noted: CD45RA-negative fraction. The sequence came from a man younger than 30 in good health. This chain uses TRBV30 with TRBJ1-6, with 7 bases identical to TRBD1. DNA for the CDR3: TGTGCCTGGAGTGTCGGCAGGGGGACTTCACCCCTCCACTTT. Protein: CAWSVGRGTSPLHF.